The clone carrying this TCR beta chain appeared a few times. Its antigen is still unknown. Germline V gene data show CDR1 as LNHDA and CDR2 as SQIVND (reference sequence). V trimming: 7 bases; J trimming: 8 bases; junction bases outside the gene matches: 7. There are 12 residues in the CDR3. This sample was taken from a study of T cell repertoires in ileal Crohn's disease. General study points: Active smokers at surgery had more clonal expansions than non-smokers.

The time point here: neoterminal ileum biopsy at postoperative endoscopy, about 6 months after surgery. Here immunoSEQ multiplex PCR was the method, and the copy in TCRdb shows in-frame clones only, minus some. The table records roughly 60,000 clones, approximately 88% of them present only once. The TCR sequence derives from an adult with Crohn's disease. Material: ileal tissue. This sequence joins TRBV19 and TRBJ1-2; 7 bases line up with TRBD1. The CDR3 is CASKGTAFGYTF. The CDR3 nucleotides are TGTGCCAGTAAAGGGACAGCATTCGGCTACACCTTC.